The T cell receptor (beta chain) described here comes from a study of glioma-infiltrating T cells after dendritic cell vaccination. Specified time point: after dendritic cell vaccination, including at tumor progression/relapse. Selection required adequate fresh-frozen tumor tissue plus more than two years' survival data. Germline V gene data show CDR1 as SGHTA and CDR2 as FQGNSA. This CDR3 is 15 amino acids long. The V segment lost 5 bases and the J segment 4 bases; nucleotides outside the gene matches: 5. Sequencing was performed with immunoSEQ multiplex PCR; in TCRdb, only in-frame clones are kept and a portion is missing. The repertoire holds about 91,000 clones, approximately 80% seen once, with 2% to 2.5% in the top ten.

The sequencing here drew on blood, taken after dendritic cell vaccination. The TCR sequence derives from a human donor with glioblastoma. The gene calls are TRBV7-2 and TRBJ1-5, with 10 nucleotides matching TRBD1. The CDR3 DNA is TGTGCCAGCAGCAAGGGGACAGGGGTGAATCAGCCCCAGCATTTT. Its translation is CASSKGTGVNQPQHF.